These T cell receptor beta chains were read from a single sample in a study of T-cell reconstitution after alpha-beta-depleted transplantation in children. In TCRdb, the PCR reads were re-called with MiXCR into one record per CDR3 protein. This table holds a few hundred thousand distinct CDR3 sequences, 9.7% found once. Sample: PBMCs from the stem cell graft donor, taken from the stem cell graft. Every receptor here comes from a human donor who donated a stem cell graft to a child with SCID. Both conserved end residues are part of each CDR3. Fields, in order: V gene, J gene, CDR3 protein.

v_gene: TRBV20-1; j_gene: TRBJ2-1; CDR3aa: CSARLAGGNNEQFF
v_gene: TRBV19; j_gene: TRBJ2-1; CDR3aa: CASSPQGDLTGANEQFF
v_gene: TRBV20-1; j_gene: TRBJ1-6; CDR3aa: CSARPLGTTSRSPLHF
v_gene: TRBV7-6; j_gene: TRBJ1-4; CDR3aa: CASSQRARGGNEKLFF
v_gene: TRBV11-1; j_gene: TRBJ2-2; CDR3aa: CASTLGGPGQGDTGELFF
v_gene: TRBV3-1; j_gene: TRBJ2-7; CDR3aa: CATSPRGDKVGFSSYEQYF
v_gene: TRBV7-9; j_gene: TRBJ2-3; CDR3aa: CASKGGGDTQYF
v_gene: TRBV28; j_gene: TRBJ2-2; CDR3aa: CASSPAGTAGNTGELFF
v_gene: TRBV29-1; j_gene: TRBJ2-3; CDR3aa: CSADPRQSDTQYF
v_gene: TRBV12-3/TRBV12-4; j_gene: TRBJ1-2; CDR3aa: CASSFWQGDGYTF
v_gene: TRBV9; j_gene: TRBJ2-2; CDR3aa: CASTNGEGYSTGELFF
v_gene: TRBV5-1; j_gene: TRBJ2-1; CDR3aa: CASSLARGGEYNEQFF
v_gene: TRBV12-3/TRBV12-4; j_gene: TRBJ1-6; CDR3aa: CASSSGGGISPLHF
v_gene: TRBV5-1; j_gene: TRBJ2-1; CDR3aa: CASSSPPGLLYNEQFF
v_gene: TRBV4-3; j_gene: TRBJ2-7; CDR3aa: CASSLWWTHYEQYF
v_gene: TRBV7-2; j_gene: TRBJ2-5; CDR3aa: CASSLVWGQQETQYF
v_gene: TRBV20-1; j_gene: TRBJ1-4; CDR3aa: CSASGRGGEKLFF
v_gene: TRBV2; j_gene: TRBJ2-1; CDR3aa: CASITERGGEQFF
v_gene: TRBV20-1; j_gene: TRBJ1-2; CDR3aa: CSARSGRGYTF
v_gene: TRBV4-3; j_gene: TRBJ2-1; CDR3aa: CASSQGDDEQFF
v_gene: TRBV20-1; j_gene: TRBJ2-7; CDR3aa: CSARRDRGREQYF
v_gene: TRBV27; j_gene: TRBJ2-1; CDR3aa: CASSMPNNEQFF
v_gene: TRBV5-1; j_gene: TRBJ1-6; CDR3aa: CASSLRQNLDNSPLHF
v_gene: TRBV12-3/TRBV12-4; j_gene: TRBJ2-1; CDR3aa: CASSSRTSGGEQFF
v_gene: TRBV28; j_gene: TRBJ2-2; CDR3aa: CASITGGAGNTGELFF
v_gene: TRBV5-1; j_gene: TRBJ1-1; CDR3aa: CASSQAGNPTTEAFF
v_gene: TRBV19; j_gene: TRBJ2-1; CDR3aa: CASSGRGALTYNEQFF
v_gene: TRBV19; j_gene: TRBJ2-2; CDR3aa: CASSARTILPNTGELFF
v_gene: TRBV2; j_gene: TRBJ1-5; CDR3aa: CASRGGGVSNQPQHF
v_gene: TRBV10-2; j_gene: TRBJ1-2; CDR3aa: CASSEGANYGYTF
v_gene: TRBV5-6; j_gene: TRBJ1-2; CDR3aa: CASSLWRYHYGYTF
v_gene: TRBV3-1; j_gene: TRBJ2-3; CDR3aa: CASSHLSDTQYF
v_gene: TRBV7-2; j_gene: TRBJ2-7; CDR3aa: CASSQSGGSSYEQYF
v_gene: TRBV29-1; j_gene: TRBJ2-7; CDR3aa: CSVLTGASYEQYF
v_gene: TRBV29-1; j_gene: TRBJ1-2; CDR3aa: CSVAGTTLGGYTF
v_gene: TRBV6-2/TRBV6-3; j_gene: TRBJ1-1; CDR3aa: CASSYSLGTAGFRGGTEAFF
v_gene: TRBV5-1; j_gene: TRBJ2-3; CDR3aa: CASSQEWTGRAITDTQYF
v_gene: TRBV20-1; j_gene: TRBJ2-2; CDR3aa: CGAGDSGELFF
v_gene: TRBV10-3; j_gene: TRBJ2-7; CDR3aa: CAISESGQLSYEQYF
v_gene: TRBV11-2; j_gene: TRBJ1-2; CDR3aa: CASSLWGSDYGYTF
v_gene: TRBV6-5; j_gene: TRBJ2-5; CDR3aa: CASSYWRGGGETQYF